This T cell receptor beta chain is drawn from a study of cytomegalovirus exposure and HLA in healthy donors. General study results and limits: The investigators catalogued 160 or so TCR beta chains as cytomegalovirus-associated. In a later analysis, HLA-associated TCR beta chains were more clonally expanded than equally common others. Per a later analysis, about 17,000 TCR beta sequences showed association with HLA alleles at 0.05 false discovery rate.

The junction had 9 bases not matched to a gene; V was cut back by 4 bases and J by 7 bases. The CDR3 is 15 residues long. The germline V gene has CDR1 SGHVS and CDR2 FNYEAQ. Primers included in the PCR were 60 Vbeta and 13 Jbeta primers. In the original analysis: Unique TCR beta chains totaled 80 million to 100 million in a later count, with about 11 million of them shared. Clones were read by immunoSEQ multiplex PCR, and TCRdb kept only the in-frame ones, dropping some. That table gives V, J and clone size, and the DNA gave D and trimming. Of more than 95,000 clones listed, 10% are singletons. This clone was recorded a few times. What it binds is not known.

The TCR comes from a man between 35 and 55 years old in good health and CMV-seropositive. Sequencing was performed on PBMCs. The genes are TRBV7-6 and TRBJ2-3; 9 bases map to TRBD1. The DNA of the CDR3 is TGTGCCAGCAGCTCCCGGACAGGGGACCCTTATACGCAGTATTTT. This encodes CASSSRTGDPYTQYF.